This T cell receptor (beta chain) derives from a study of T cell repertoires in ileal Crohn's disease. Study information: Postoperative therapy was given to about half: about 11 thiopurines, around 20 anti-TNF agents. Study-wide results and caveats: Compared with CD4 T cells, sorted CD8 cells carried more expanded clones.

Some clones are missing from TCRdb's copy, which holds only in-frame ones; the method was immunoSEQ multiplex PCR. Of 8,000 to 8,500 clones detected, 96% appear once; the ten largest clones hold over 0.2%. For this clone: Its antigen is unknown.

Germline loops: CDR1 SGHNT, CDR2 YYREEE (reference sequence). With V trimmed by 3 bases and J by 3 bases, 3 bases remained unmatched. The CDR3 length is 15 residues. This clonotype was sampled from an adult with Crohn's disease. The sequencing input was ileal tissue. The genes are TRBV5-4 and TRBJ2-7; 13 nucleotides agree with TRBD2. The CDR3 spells CASSSRLAGGYEQYF. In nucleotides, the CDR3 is TGTGCCAGCAGCTCCAGACTAGCGGGGGGCTACGAGCAGTACTTC.